This TCR beta chain was profiled in a study of human T cells and chemical hapten exposure. About the research overall: The sensitizing agent was 2% DPC, placed on 2 cm by 2 cm of upper inner arm skin. Study-wide results and caveats: PT1 expanded TCR numbers rose with patch test score. Significantly more large CDR3 similarity clusters were formed by expanded TCRs than by controls.

Time point specified: patch test 2, 6 weeks after DPC sensitization. Treatment: therapeutic diphenylcyclopropenone sensitization with weekly scalp DPC. Unfractionated whole blood yielded the extracted total RNA. TCRdb itself ran the RACE reads through MiXCR, one entry per CDR3 protein. The sample consists of over 70,000 distinct CDR3 sequences, 8.5% of them appearing once. The CDR3 loop spans 14 amino acids. Trimming pared 4 bases from V and 3 bases from J, leaving 10 bases between. CDR1 is LNHDA, CDR2 SQIVND, per germline (reference sequence). This clonotype was recorded at least ten times. As yet, its antigen is unknown.

The specimen was whole blood, collected in connection with sensitization to the hapten diphenylcyclopropenone (DPC). This TCR was sampled from a woman in her forties or fifties with alopecia areata. Some clones in this sample may be carry-over from other donors' samples. This chain joins TRBV19 and TRBJ1-5; D remains unclear. CDR3 in DNA: TGTGCCAGTAGTAGGGCAGGCAACAATCAGCCCCAGCATTTT. This codes for CASSRAGNNQPQHF.